This is a list of T cell receptor beta chains from one sample in a study of identical twins. Each CDR3 protein gets one entry after TCRdb re-called the 5' RACE reads with MiXCR. The data show about 340,000 distinct CDR3 sequences, approximately 8.8% seen once. The material sequenced was naive T cells sorted from blood. The receptors originated from a woman aged 45-65 years in good health. Both conserved end residues are trimmed from each CDR3. D genes are given only for firm matches. Expanded clones get a size class; other rows say once, few or many, or leave the size out.

few | TRBV20-1 | NA | SGIKVGTEAF
NA | TRBV20-1 | TRBD2 | SARTVLAGSTDTQY
NA | TRBV6-5 | NA | ASSYGQGRGTGELF
few | TRBV7-2 | NA | ATAEDSYNEQF
many | TRBV11-3 | TRBD1 | ASSLEGQGGYT
NA | TRBV19 | TRBD2 | ASSIASGGQETQY
NA | TRBV24-1 | NA | ATSDSLYTGELF
many | TRBV14 | NA | ASSQVRGNEQF
few | TRBV20-1 | NA | SAMATLETQY
few | TRBV30 | NA | AWSRVTGEQF
few | TRBV5-1 | NA | ASSLVQESTDTQY
NA | TRBV27 | NA | ASSFRVRYNEQF
NA | TRBV12-3/TRBV12-4 | NA | ASSLAQGGHTEAF
NA | TRBV19 | NA | ASLSGGPANTGELF
NA | TRBV2 | NA | ASSAIDNQPQH
NA | TRBV19 | NA | ASSILALGRLNYGYT
NA | TRBV24-1 | TRBD1 | ATSDLGGGVWTEAF
many | TRBV29-1 | NA | SVAMVGDAGNTIY
NA | TRBV12-3/TRBV12-4 | NA | ASRAGRISSGANVLT
many | TRBV9 | TRBD2 | ASSVEGSGSGEQF
many | TRBV20-1 | NA | SARSSTYTQY
many | TRBV9 | TRBD1 | ASSATGGLSYEQY
NA | TRBV11-2 | TRBD1 | ASSLVRDRGRNEQF
many | TRBV5-5 | NA | ASSSGDGETQY
few | TRBV4-1 | TRBD2 | ASSQEVAGGRNEQF
few | TRBV7-9 | NA | ASSPGALNTEAF
NA | TRBV21-1 | NA | ASSNPLAGVGETQY
few | TRBV5-1 | TRBD2 | ASYHGLADPNEQF
few | TRBV25-1 | TRBD1 | ASSALGTGGANIQY
few | TRBV12-3/TRBV12-4 | NA | ASSFWGQRPEAF
few | TRBV7-8 | TRBD2 | ASLGRFTDTQY
many | TRBV7-9 | NA | ASSLAQAWGYT
many | TRBV7-7 | NA | ASSLGGHNQETQY
NA | TRBV5-6 | NA | ASSSPSSSGELF
NA | TRBV11-2 | NA | ASSSPRRTGANVLT
NA | TRBV29-1 | NA | SALGPSEQY
NA | TRBV3-1 | NA | ASRVFMSNTEAF
NA | TRBV20-1 | TRBD2 | SATSGSGADTQY
NA | TRBV6-1 | NA | ASSEISQIPNQPQH
NA | TRBV19 | NA | ASSSGSPAYNEQF
NA | TRBV6-1 | TRBD1 | ASTPRDRVYGYT
many | TRBV24-1 | NA | ATSDLTGTKGNEQF
NA | TRBV11-3 | NA | ASSPPSTSQY
NA | TRBV27 | NA | ASSLTVGSNQPQH